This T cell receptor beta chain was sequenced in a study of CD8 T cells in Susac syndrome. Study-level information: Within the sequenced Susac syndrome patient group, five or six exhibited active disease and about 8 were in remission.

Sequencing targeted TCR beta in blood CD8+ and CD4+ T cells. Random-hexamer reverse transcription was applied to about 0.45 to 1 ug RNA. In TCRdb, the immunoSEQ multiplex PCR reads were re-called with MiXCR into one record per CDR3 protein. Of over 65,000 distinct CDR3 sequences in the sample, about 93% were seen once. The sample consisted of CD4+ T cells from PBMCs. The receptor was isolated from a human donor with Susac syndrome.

The CDR3 DNA reads as TGTGCCAGTAGTTGGGACAGCCGCAATCAGCCCCAGCATTTT. Its protein product is CASSWDSRNQPQHF. The rearrangement links TRBV19 to TRBJ1-5; TRBD1 aligns across 7 bases. CDR3 length equals 14 residues. Germline V gene data show CDR1 as LNHDA and CDR2 as SQIVND (reference sequence). V lost 5 bases, J lost 2 bases, and 3 bases stayed unmatched.